This is a list of T cell receptor beta chains from one sample in a study of CD8+ T cells in alopecia areata. Generated by immunoSEQ multiplex PCR, the TCRdb table keeps only in-frame clones and is missing some. Of 150,000 to 200,000 clones listed, about 72% are singletons. Sequencing used CD8+ T cells sorted from blood, obtained at week 0. The source of these receptors is a human donor with alopecia areata. Each CDR3 is given with its conserved first and last residue. A D gene is named only where the DNA matches it firmly. Only some rows state a clone size, as once, few, many or a class for expanded clones.

J,V,D,size,CDR3,DNA
TRBJ1-1,TRBV30,.,.,CAWSVLGDTEAFF,TGTGCCTGGAGTGTACTTGGGGACACTGAAGCTTTCTTT
TRBJ2-1,TRBV5-1,.,few,CASSPTTNEQFF,TGCGCCAGCAGCCCAACCACCAATGAGCAGTTCTTC
TRBJ2-1,TRBV29-1,.,.,CSVLTLEFF,TGCAGCGTCCTTACGTTAGAGTTCTTC
TRBJ2-1,TRBV7-7,.,.,CASSLGSFYEQFF,TGTGCTAGCAGCTTAGGGTCATTCTATGAGCAGTTCTTC
TRBJ2-3,TRBV10-3,.,.,CAISRLVLDTQYF,TGTGCCATCAGCCGACTAGTTTTAGATACGCAGTATTTT
TRBJ2-5,TRBV14,TRBD1,.,CASSQERTGAIQETQYF,TGTGCCAGCAGCCAAGAGAGGACAGGTGCCATCCAAGAGACCCAGTACTTC
TRBJ1-2,TRBV30,.,.,CAWSPEEGYGYTF,TGTGCCTGGAGTCCCGAGGAGGGCTATGGCTACACCTTC
TRBJ1-6,TRBV13,.,.,CASSNRAPYNSPLHF,TGTGCCAGCAGCAACCGGGCTCCGTATAATTCACCCCTCCACTTT
TRBJ2-1,TRBV6-6,TRBD2,.,CASSYGGGNEQFF,TGTGCCAGCAGTTACGGGGGGGGCAATGAGCAGTTCTTC
TRBJ2-1,TRBV29-1,.,few,CSAAPKGEQFF,TGCAGCGCCGCTCCCAAGGGAGAGCAGTTCTTC
TRBJ2-7,TRBV2,TRBD1,.,CASSGGTGKTYEQYF,TGTGCCAGCAGTGGCGGGACAGGGAAGACCTACGAGCAGTACTTC
TRBJ2-7,TRBV15,.,.,CATSREGGEQYF,TGTGCCACCAGCAGAGAAGGGGGCGAGCAGTACTTC
TRBJ2-5,TRBV25-1,.,.,CASSVPGTEGETQYF,TGTGCCAGCAGTGTTCCGGGGACGGAGGGGGAGACCCAGTACTTC
TRBJ1-1,TRBV7-2,.,.,CASSLHRGNTEAFF,TGTGCCAGCAGCTTACATCGGGGGAACACTGAAGCTTTCTTT
TRBJ2-1,TRBV5-1,TRBD2,.,CASSLSPSGGANEQFF,TGCGCCAGCAGCTTGTCCCCTAGCGGGGGAGCCAATGAGCAGTTCTTC
TRBJ2-5,TRBV28,.,.,CASSTQDATRETQYF,TGTGCCAGCAGTACGCAGGACGCGACCAGAGAGACCCAGTACTTC
TRBJ2-2,TRBV29-1,.,.,CSVVSVATGELFF,TGCAGCGTTGTTTCCGTTGCCACCGGGGAGCTGTTTTTT
TRBJ1-1,TRBV6-5,TRBD1,.,CASSYTGGTEAFF,TGTGCCAGCAGTTATACAGGGGGCACTGAAGCTTTCTTT
TRBJ2-4,TRBV19,TRBD2,.,CASSIGTSGGAGAKNIQYF,TGTGCCAGTAGTATAGGGACTAGCGGGGGGGCCGGAGCCAAAAACATTCAGTACTTC
TRBJ2-5,TRBV29-1,TRBD2,.,CSVELADVTLQETQYF,TGCAGCGTTGAACTAGCGGATGTAACCCTCCAAGAGACCCAGTACTTC
TRBJ2-1,TRBV9,TRBD1,few,CASNPGTASYNEQFF,TGTGCCAGCAATCCCGGGACAGCTTCCTACAATGAGCAGTTCTTC
TRBJ1-5,TRBV29-1,TRBD1,.,CSVVLRQGSNQPQHF,TGCAGCGTTGTATTGAGACAGGGGAGCAATCAGCCCCAGCATTTT
TRBJ2-6,TRBV5-1,.,.,CASSFTGRDSGANVLTF,TGCGCCAGCAGCTTCACGGGACGGGACTCTGGGGCCAACGTCCTGACTTTC
TRBJ2-3,TRBV10-3,TRBD1,.,CAISGDRDPDTQYF,TGTGCCATCAGTGGGGACAGGGATCCAGATACGCAGTATTTT
TRBJ2-7,TRBV20-1,.,once,CSALNSYEQYF,TGCAGTGCTCTGAACTCCTACGAGCAGTACTTC
TRBJ2-2,TRBV29-1,.,few,CSVERRSTGELFF,TGCAGCGTTGAAAGGCGTTCCACCGGGGAGCTGTTTTTT
TRBJ2-2,TRBV19,.,few,CASSMNLGANTGELFF,TGTGCCAGTAGTATGAATTTGGGCGCGAACACCGGGGAGCTGTTTTTT
TRBJ2-2,TRBV5-1,TRBD2,.,CASSLGLAGTGELFF,TGCGCCAGCAGCTTAGGACTAGCAGGAACCGGGGAGCTGTTTTTT
TRBJ1-1,TRBV6-5,TRBD1,.,CASSKTGTGRTEAFF,TGTGCCAGCAGTAAGACAGGGACCGGACGCACTGAAGCTTTCTTT
TRBJ2-7,TRBV27,.,.,CASSFGRGTGEQYF,TGTGCCAGCAGTTTTGGTCGGGGTACCGGCGAGCAGTACTTC
TRBJ1-6,TRBV2,.,.,CASGDYNSPLHF,TGTGCCAGCGGAGATTATAATTCACCCCTCCACTTT
TRBJ1-1,TRBV9,.,.,CASSVGISGAFF,TGTGCCAGCAGCGTAGGGATCTCTGGAGCTTTCTTT
TRBJ2-7,TRBV29-1,.,.,CSVRVGRVEQYF,TGCAGCGTTAGGGTGGGCCGAGTCGAGCAGTACTTC
TRBJ2-1,TRBV7-8,.,.,CASSAPIYNEQFF,TGTGCCAGCAGCGCACCTATCTACAATGAGCAGTTCTTC
TRBJ1-2,TRBV30,.,.,CAWSVWQGPTF,TGTGCCTGGAGTGTGTGGCAGGGCCCTACCTTC
TRBJ2-5,TRBV6-5,.,.,CASRGLGLQETQYF,TGTGCCAGCAGGGGGCTCGGGTTGCAAGAGACCCAGTACTTC
TRBJ2-7,TRBV4-1,.,.,CASSQARAYEQYF,TGCGCCAGCAGCCAGGCGAGGGCCTACGAGCAGTACTTC
TRBJ1-5,TRBV7-9,.,.,CASSLDSNQPQHF,TGTGCCAGCAGCTTGGACAGCAATCAGCCCCAGCATTTT
TRBJ1-5,TRBV5-4,TRBD1,.,CASSWGQGADQPQHF,TGTGCCAGCAGCTGGGGACAGGGGGCTGATCAGCCCCAGCATTTT
TRBJ1-5,TRBV5-6,.,.,CASSLSRGGNQPQHF,TGTGCCAGCAGCTTGTCGAGGGGTGGCAATCAGCCCCAGCATTTT
TRBJ1-1,TRBV29-1,TRBD1,.,CSVIGQGMGEAFF,TGCAGCGTGATTGGACAGGGAATGGGTGAAGCTTTCTTT
TRBJ1-3,TRBV7-9,.,few,CASSTKVKGNTIYF,TGTGCCAGCAGCACGAAAGTCAAAGGAAACACCATATATTTT
TRBJ2-6,TRBV19,.,once,CASSTPPGGANVLTF,TGTGCCAGTAGTACCCCCCCTGGAGGGGCCAACGTCCTGACTTTC
TRBJ1-1,TRBV30,.,.,CAWSETVIEAFF,TGTGCCTGGAGTGAGACAGTCATTGAAGCTTTCTTT
TRBJ2-3,TRBV7-2,.,.,CASSLVGASTDTQYF,TGTGCCAGCAGCTTAGTAGGGGCCAGCACAGATACGCAGTATTTT
TRBJ2-1,TRBV29-1,TRBD1,.,CSVTGGNYNEQFF,TGCAGCGTTACAGGGGGGAACTACAATGAGCAGTTCTTC
TRBJ2-5,TRBV20-1,.,.,CSAGEQETQYF,TGCAGTGCGGGAGAACAAGAGACCCAGTACTTC
TRBJ1-2,TRBV6-1,.,.,CASRVTEGGYTF,TGTGCCAGCAGGGTGACGGAGGGTGGCTACACCTTC
TRBJ1-2,TRBV29-1,TRBD1,.,CSASTGSINYGYTF,TGCAGCGCATCGACAGGGTCCATTAACTATGGCTACACCTTC
TRBJ2-7,TRBV7-9,TRBD2,.,CASSLPAGGPEYEQYF,TGTGCCAGCAGCTTGCCAGCGGGGGGGCCGGAGTACGAGCAGTACTTC
TRBJ1-4,TRBV4-1,.,.,CASSSKGTRDEKLFF,TGCGCCAGCAGCTCTAAAGGGACACGAGATGAAAAACTGTTTTTT
TRBJ2-7,TRBV5-6,.,few,CASSPDGRFYEQYF,TGTGCCAGCAGCCCCGACGGACGTTTCTACGAGCAGTACTTC
TRBJ2-2,TRBV29-1,TRBD2,.,CSARLAGDWVDTGELFF,TGCAGCGCCCGACTAGCGGGGGATTGGGTGGACACCGGGGAGCTGTTTTTT
TRBJ2-7,TRBV7-6,.,once,CASSARAGEQYF,TGTGCCAGCAGCGCACGGGCAGGGGAGCAGTACTTC
TRBJ1-5,TRBV15,.,.,CATSRDRGNNQPQHF,TGTGCCACCAGCAGAGATAGGGGCAACAATCAGCCCCAGCATTTT
TRBJ1-2,TRBV4-1,.,.,CATLGQGAGPYYGYTF,TGCGCCACCCTGGGGCAGGGCGCCGGCCCGTACTATGGCTACACCTTC
TRBJ2-1,TRBV11-2,TRBD2,.,CASSLDGGADNEQFF,TGTGCCAGCAGCTTAGACGGGGGGGCTGACAATGAGCAGTTCTTC
TRBJ2-1,TRBV18,.,once,CASSQIRERYNEQFF,TGTGCCAGCTCACAAATCAGGGAGAGATACAATGAGCAGTTCTTC
TRBJ1-4,TRBV4-1,.,few,CASSRKTPLGDWGEKLFF,TGCGCCAGCAGCCGGAAGACACCTCTGGGGGACTGGGGAGAAAAACTGTTTTTT